A single sample gave rise to the 17 T cell receptor beta chains below, sequenced in a study of T-cell reconstitution after alpha-beta-depleted transplantation in children. Preparing the TCRbeta library involved the use of unique molecular identifiers. Via MiXCR, TCRdb re-called the PCR reads, giving one row per CDR3 protein. Of a few hundred thousand distinct CDR3 sequences in the sample, over 40% were seen once. The sequencing used PBMCs, collected before TCRalphabeta/CD19-depleted stem cell transplant. All receptors derive from a girl aged 2 to 10 with aplastic anemia, due to receive a stem cell transplant.

The chain has TRBV27 and TRBJ2-1, with 9 positions matching TRBD2. Trimming took 6 bases from V and 8 from J; bases not matched to a gene: 8. CDR1 is MNHEY and CDR2 is SMNVEV in the germline V gene (reference sequence). This CDR3 is built from 14 residues. The CDR3: CASRAGLARDEQFF. The CDR3 bases are TGTGCCAGCAGAGCAGGACTAGCGAGAGATGAGCAGTTCTTC.

In this sample, this clonotype turned up many times. The chain joins TRBV5-5 to TRBJ1-5, with D possibly TRBD1 on 5 matching bases. The CDR3 runs 15 residues. V gave up 5 bases and J gave up 4 bases, with 16 bases separating them. Germline V lookup: CDR1 SGHKS, CDR2 YYEKEE (reference sequence). The chain's CDR3 is CASSSEGALNQPQHF. As DNA, the CDR3 is TGTGCCAGCAGTTCGGAAGGGGCCCTTAATCAGCCCCAGCATTTT.

This clonotype showed up many times. The chain joins TRBV11-2 to TRBJ2-1; 8 bases line up with TRBD2. The trim removed 2 bases at V and 6 bases at J, leaving 6 bases unmatched. There are 15 residues in the CDR3. Germline V gives CDR1 SGHAT, CDR2 FQNNGV. The CDR3 DNA sequence: TGTGCCAGCAGCTTAAAGAGGACTAGCTTCAATGAGCAGTTCTTC. Amino acids: CASSLKRTSFNEQFF.

There are a few counts of this clonotype. The V and J genes are TRBV6-5 and TRBJ2-2, with D possibly matching TRBD2 (6 bases). Trimming shortened V by 2 bases and J by 4 bases, and 17 bases separated the two germline ends. The CDR3 covers 17 residues. CDR1 is MNHEY and CDR2 is SVGAGI in the germline V gene. CDR3 DNA: TGTGCCAGCAGTTACCCTCGGCGGGGAGATTTCACCGGGGAGCTGTTTTTT. Its protein product is CASSYPRRGDFTGELFF.

This clonotype was observed at least ten times. The DNA of the CDR3 is TGCGCCAGCAGCTTGTTGACAGCCGGGGAGCTGTTTTTT. Protein: CASSLLTAGELFF. The chain recombines TRBV5-1 with TRBJ2-2; D might be TRBD1 (5 bases). The CDR3 extends over 13 amino acids. The germline V gene encodes CDR1 SGHRS and CDR2 YFSETQ. V lost 1 base and J lost 6, with 7 bases in between.

This chain uses TRBV5-1 with TRBJ1-2, with TRBD1 matching over 12 bases. Germline-derived CDR1 and CDR2 are SGHRS and YFSETQ. With V trimmed by 4 bases and J by 8 bases, 9 bases remained unmatched. This CDR3 has 15 residues. In nucleotides, the CDR3 is TGCGCCAGCAGCCCGGGACAGGGGGCTGGTTGGGGCTACACCTTC. Its translation: CASSPGQGAGWGYTF. Based on the CDR3 plus reference TRBV5-1 and TRBJ1-2, the full variable domain is KAGVTQTPRYLIKTRGQQVTLSCSPISGHRSVSWYQQTPGQGLQFLFEYFSETQRNKGNFPGRFSGRQFSNSRSEMNVSTLELGDSALYLCASSPGQGAGWGYTFGSGTRLTVV.

Of note for this clonotype: An end of the junction differs from the germline gene, which may be a read error. This chain uses TRBV20-1 with TRBJ1-2; 10 bases fit TRBD1. Germline V gene lookup returns CDR1 DFQATT and CDR2 SNEGSKA (reference sequence). This CDR3 has 18 amino acids. The CDR3 here is CCASGRLSRDRGDYGYTF. The CDR3 DNA follows: TGCTGTGCTAGCGGGAGGCTTTCGCGGGACAGGGGTGATTATGGCTACACCTTC.

V gene TRBV25-1 combines with J gene TRBJ2-7, with D unresolved. Germline V gene lookup returns CDR1 MGHDK and CDR2 SYGVNS. V shed 6 bases and J shed 7 bases, with 19 bases lying between them. This CDR3 is 14 amino acids long. The CDR3, as DNA: TGTGCCAGCAGCACTACTACATGGGTTGGGGAGCAGTACTTC. Translation: CASSTTTWVGEQYF.

For this clonotype: The final CDR3 position lacks the conserved phenylalanine or tryptophan, pointing to a likely read error. The limits of the CDR3 on the DNA are not certain, so only TCRdb's listed CDR3 is given. V usage is TRBV27 and J usage is TRBJ1-2; the DNA was not used to check the table's D call, TRBD1. Germline V gene data show CDR1 as MNHEY and CDR2 as SMNVEV (reference sequence). Including both end residues, the CDR3 is 10 amino acids long. The CDR3 reads CASMETGGTD.

This clonotype was detected a few times. V and J are TRBV7-9 and TRBJ2-7; 12 bases line up with TRBD2. From germline, CDR1 is SEHNR and CDR2 FQNEAQ (reference sequence). V gave up 5 bases and J gave up 13 bases; unmatched junction bases: 9. The CDR3 covers 13 residues. CDR3 nucleotides: TGTGCCAGCAGCATAGGGACTAGCGGGTCTATATACTTC. This translates into CASSIGTSGSIYF.

The J gene is TRBJ2-1, the V gene TRBV19; 12 nucleotides match TRBD2. V was clipped by 9 bases and J by 12 bases; unmatched bases: 27. CDR3 length equals 19 residues. Germline lookup yields CDR1 LNHDA and CDR2 SQIVND (reference sequence). CDR3 sequence (DNA): TGTGCCAGCCTAGGCGCGGCAGGGAAGAATGCGGCTAGCGGGAGGGTGCAGTTCTTC. The encoded protein is CASLGAAGKNAASGRVQFF.

This clonotype was seen only a few times. This sequence joins TRBV7-8 and TRBJ2-3; 16 bases are a match to TRBD2. With 5 bases clipped from V and 6 bases from J, the junction kept 14 bases outside the gene matches. The CDR3 runs to 19 residues. The germline V gene has CDR1 SGHVS and CDR2 FQNEAQ. CDR3 region: CASSPLVGLAGGARDTQYF. The CDR3 DNA is TGTGCCAGCAGCCCCCTTGTGGGACTAGCGGGAGGGGCACGCGATACGCAGTATTTT.

This clonotype was recorded many times. The chain employs TRBV29-1 and TRBJ2-3; D not resolved. With 0 bases removed from V and 6 bases from J, the gap between germline ends came to 7 bases. Germline CDR1 SQVTM, CDR2 ANQGSEA. The CDR3 contains 12 residues. This chain's CDR3 is CSVEDLPDTQYF. The CDR3 bases are TGCAGCGTTGAAGATCTTCCGGATACGCAGTATTTT.

The genes are TRBV27 and TRBJ2-3, with TRBD2 identical over 9 bases. Per the germline V gene, CDR1 is MNHEY and CDR2 is SMNVEV (reference sequence). The CDR3 contains 16 residues. The V gene end was trimmed by 3 bases and the J gene end by 5 bases; junction bases not matched to a gene: 9. This CDR3 is CASSLPSGAQGDTQYF. The CDR3, as DNA: TGTGCCAGCAGTTTGCCTAGCGGGGCCCAAGGAGATACGCAGTATTTT.

V is TRBV18 and J is TRBJ2-1, with D tentatively TRBD2 (6 bases). The V gene's germline CDR1 is KGHSH and CDR2 LQKENI. The CDR3 covers 16 residues. V lost 2 bases, J lost 8 bases, and 19 bases lay in between. The CDR3 DNA reads as TGTGCCAGCTCACCAGGTTCCGGGAGTGGAGTGGATGAGCAGTTCTTC. Protein: CASSPGSGSGVDEQFF.

The chain couples TRBV9 to TRBJ2-7; D remains unclear. In germline, CDR1 is SGDLS, CDR2 YYNGEE. The CDR3 loop spans 13 amino acids. V gave up 3 bases and J gave up 7 bases, with 14 bases separating them. The CDR3, as DNA: TGTGCCAGCAGCGCCGGCCAATGGCGGGAGCAGTACTTC. Its protein is CASSAGQWREQYF.

The V gene is TRBV5-1, the J gene TRBJ2-7; the D gene could be TRBD1 or TRBD2 (6 bases each). The CDR3 has 14 amino acids. V gave up 3 bases and J gave up 4 bases, with 14 bases separating them. Germline CDR1 SGHRS, CDR2 YFSETQ. The CDR3 protein is CASSSQRGTYEQYF. The CDR3 coding sequence is TGCGCCAGCAGCTCCCAACGGGGGACATACGAGCAGTACTTC.